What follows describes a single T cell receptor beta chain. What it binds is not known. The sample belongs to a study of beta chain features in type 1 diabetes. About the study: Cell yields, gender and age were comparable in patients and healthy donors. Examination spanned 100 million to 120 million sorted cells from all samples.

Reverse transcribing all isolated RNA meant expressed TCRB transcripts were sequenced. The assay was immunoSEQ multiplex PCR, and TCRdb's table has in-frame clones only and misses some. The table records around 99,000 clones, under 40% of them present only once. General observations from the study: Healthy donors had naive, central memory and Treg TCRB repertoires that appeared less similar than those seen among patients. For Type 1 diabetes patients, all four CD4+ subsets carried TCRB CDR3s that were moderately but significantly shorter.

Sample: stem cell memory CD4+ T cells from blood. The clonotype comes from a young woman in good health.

This CDR3 is CASSLSVPTGELFF. The CDR3 region has the DNA TGTGCCAGCAGTTTATCTGTTCCCACCGGGGAGCTGTTTTTT. The chain couples TRBV28 to TRBJ2-2; D uncertain. Trimming shortened V by 1 base and J by 4 bases, and 7 bases separated the two germline ends. Per germline, CDR1 MDHEN and CDR2 SYDVKM. The CDR3 contains 14 residues.